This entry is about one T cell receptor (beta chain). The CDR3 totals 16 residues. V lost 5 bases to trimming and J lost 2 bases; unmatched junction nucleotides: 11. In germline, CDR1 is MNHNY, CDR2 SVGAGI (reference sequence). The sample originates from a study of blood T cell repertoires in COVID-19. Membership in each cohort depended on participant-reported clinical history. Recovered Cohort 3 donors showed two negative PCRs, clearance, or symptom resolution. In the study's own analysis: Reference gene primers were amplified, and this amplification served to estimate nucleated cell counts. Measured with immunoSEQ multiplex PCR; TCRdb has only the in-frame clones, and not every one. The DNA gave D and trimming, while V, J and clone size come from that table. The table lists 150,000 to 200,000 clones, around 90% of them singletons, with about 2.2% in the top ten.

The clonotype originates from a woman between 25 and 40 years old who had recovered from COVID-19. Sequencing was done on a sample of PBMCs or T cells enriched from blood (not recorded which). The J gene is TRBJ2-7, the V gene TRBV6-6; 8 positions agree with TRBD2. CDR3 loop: CASSRPVSGMAYEQYF. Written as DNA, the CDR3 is TGTGCCAGCAGTCGACCTGTTAGCGGGATGGCCTACGAGCAGTACTTC.